These 3 T cell receptor beta chains originate from one sample sequenced in a study of OX40 agonist ivuxolimab in advanced cancers. Using immunoSEQ multiplex PCR, the repertoire was profiled, and TCRdb retains in-frame clones only, with some absent. The repertoire has roughly 36,000 clones, roughly 71% of them found once; the top ten carry around 12%. The sample consisted of CD4+ or CD8+ T cells sorted from blood, taken in a trial of the OX40 agonist ivuxolimab. The receptors shown here come from an adult with an advanced solid tumor such as melanoma, head and neck, liver or kidney cancer.

The CDR3 protein is CASSLWAENSPLHF. CDR3 in DNA: TGCGCCAGCAGCTTGTGGGCAGAAAATTCACCCCTCCACTTT. The chain recombines TRBV5-1 with TRBJ1-6; no reliable D call. The ends were cut back, 1 base at V and 7 bases at J, with 9 bases in the middle. CDR3 size: 14 residues. Germline CDR1 reads SGHRS; CDR2 reads YFSETQ.

The chain joins TRBV6-1 to TRBJ1-3; TRBD1 matches at 7 bases. Looked up from germline, CDR1 is MNHNS and CDR2 is SASEGT. The trim removed 2 bases at V and 2 bases at J, leaving 3 bases unmatched. The CDR3 has 15 residues. CDR3 DNA sequence: TGTGCCAGCAGTGAACAGGACAGGACTGGAAACACCATATATTTT. This codes for CASSEQDRTGNTIYF.

The chain links TRBV19 to TRBJ2-1, with 7 bases that match TRBD1. In germline, CDR1 is LNHDA, CDR2 SQIVND (reference sequence). CDR3 size: 15 residues. V shed 2 bases, J shed 5 bases, and the junction held 6 bases outside the gene matches. CDR3 protein: CASSIRGQGNNEQFF. CDR3 DNA: TGTGCCAGTAGTATAAGGGGGCAAGGAAACAATGAGCAGTTCTTC.